Included here is one T cell receptor (beta chain) sequence, with context. This clonotype occurred a few times. This receptor's antigen is unknown. Qualities for individual bases were not recorded, and no much larger clone is one base off. This entry is derived from a study of human T cells and chemical hapten exposure (dated by TCRdb to the early 2020s). Study-wide context: For sensitization, 2% DPC in acetone was applied to a roughly 2 cm by roughly 2 cm area of upper inner arm skin. Libraries were pooled for sequencing, and variation in per-sample TCR yields was attributed mainly to small differences in library volumes within the pool. Patch tests used Finn chambers with 0.01% DPC on the upper back, scored after 6 days by International Contact Dermatitis Research Group standards. Weekly therapeutic DPC doses were additionally applied to the scalp of patients throughout the roughly 23-week study period. Peripheral blood TCR repertoire changes were tracked in vivo in alopecia patients during primary and secondary sensitization to the hapten diphenylcyclopropenone (DPC). Alopecia areata with under or over 50% scalp involvement, alopecia totalis and alopecia universalis were represented in the patient cohort, which was mostly female. Twenty-nine alopecia patients provided blood for TCR sequencing at one to four time points (pre-sensitization, 2, 6 and 24 weeks). Blood samples were taken from patients before sensitization (week 0) and then at 2, 6 and about 24 weeks after DPC sensitization. For every blood RNA sample, sequencing covered both the TCR alpha and TCR beta chains. Points the paper makes about the study in general: After repeated subsampling, the strength of the expansion versus patch-test correlation and the threshold at which it became significant changed. Because every patient had alopecia, a presumed autoimmune disease, the patients' immune response might differ from that of healthy individuals. The number of TCRs above 1 in 1000 frequency did not change with DPC sensitization; there was no evidence of global repertoire structure alterations. The number of PT1 expanded TCRs positively correlated with patch test score, significant at thresholds 8, 16 and 32 but not 4. Expanded TCRs formed significantly more large CDR3 similarity clusters than pre-sensitization or healthy control sets, consistent with antigen-driven responses.

Libraries came from RACE. Sequencing was performed on a NextSeq 500. Library preparation attached unique molecular identifiers to individual cDNA molecules for quantitative, reproducible TCR counting. As for the original processing: The median number of TCRs per sample was over 95,000, ranging from 23,224 to 690,600. The Decombinator software suite was used to annotate the V, J and CDR3 of the TCR reads. To make PS versus PT1 abundance plots, every sample was subsampled to the same number of TCRs (28,000). Expanded TCRs were defined as absent before sensitization and observed at least eight times at the 2-week time point. The public reads were reprocessed in TCRdb via fastp at Q25 and MiXCR, keeping in-frame beta chains. Each record represents a unique CDR3 protein, reported with the most common genes and DNA among its rows. These V and J calls are TCRdb output, not the study's own analysis. Present in this sample are 35,000 to 50,000 distinct CDR3 sequences, roughly 10% of which were seen just once. The ten largest clones take up more than 13% of the sample.

V and J are truncated by 5 bases and 0 bases respectively, leaving an intervening sequence of 16 bases. The germline V gene encodes CDR1 DFQATT and CDR2 SNEGSKA (reference sequence). From the cysteine up to the phenylalanine, the CDR3 has a length of 15 residues. Kept here is only the CDR3 DNA, which spans 45 bases and is read in frame from base 1. Sample time point, as interpreted from the label and publication: patch test 2, 6 weeks after DPC sensitization. This specimen's treatment or condition label, per the study, means: therapeutic diphenylcyclopropenone sensitization with weekly scalp DPC. Total RNA was extracted from unfractionated whole blood that had been collected in Tempus Blood RNA tubes. Blood at each patch-test visit was drawn before the patch test was applied. Patients were eligible if aged 18 to 70, diagnosed with alopecia and judged suitable for DPC therapy, and pregnant patients were excluded.

The origin of this receptor is a young woman with alopecia areata. Some clones in this sample may be carry-over from other donors' samples. Recombination joined TRBV20-1 with TRBJ1-1, with the D gene too uncertain to name. The sample was whole blood, taken in connection with sensitization to the hapten diphenylcyclopropenone (DPC). The CDR3 reads as follows: CSAPDGSQMNTEAFF. The bases read TGCAGTGCTCCCGACGGAAGCCAGATGAACACTGAAGCTTTCTTT.